This T cell receptor beta chain is from a study of T cell responses to AZD1222 COVID-19 vaccine. General study findings and limits: The span of vaccine-associated CD4 TCRs extended across spike, with dominance at 160-218 and 743-854.

CDR3 length equals 11 residues. The V and J ends lost 5 bases and 4 bases respectively, with 6 bases between them. Germline-derived CDR1 and CDR2 are SGHVS and FQNEAQ. Using immunoSEQ multiplex PCR, the repertoire was profiled, and TCRdb retains in-frame clones only, with some absent. The sample carries 90,000 to 120,000 clones, around 87% recorded once. Points on this clone: Its cognate antigen is unknown.

Sample: peripheral blood, taken on day 0 of AZD1222 vaccination. The rearrangement joins TRBV7-8 to TRBJ2-7; D remains ambiguous. This TCR was sampled from an adult in good health. The CDR3 is CASSPKYEQYF. DNA for the CDR3: TGTGCCAGCAGCCCGAAATACGAGCAGTACTTC.